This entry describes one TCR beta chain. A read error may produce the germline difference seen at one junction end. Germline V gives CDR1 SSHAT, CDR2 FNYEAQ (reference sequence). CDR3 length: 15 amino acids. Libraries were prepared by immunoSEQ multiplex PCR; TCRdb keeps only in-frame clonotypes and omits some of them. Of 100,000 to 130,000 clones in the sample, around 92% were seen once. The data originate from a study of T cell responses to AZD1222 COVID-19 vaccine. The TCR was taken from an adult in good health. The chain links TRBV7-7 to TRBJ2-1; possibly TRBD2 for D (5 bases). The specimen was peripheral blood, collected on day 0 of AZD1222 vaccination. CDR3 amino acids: CASSQSGSSYNEQFF. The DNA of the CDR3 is TGTGCTAGCAGCCAAAGCGGCAGCTCCTACAATGAGCAGTTCTTC.